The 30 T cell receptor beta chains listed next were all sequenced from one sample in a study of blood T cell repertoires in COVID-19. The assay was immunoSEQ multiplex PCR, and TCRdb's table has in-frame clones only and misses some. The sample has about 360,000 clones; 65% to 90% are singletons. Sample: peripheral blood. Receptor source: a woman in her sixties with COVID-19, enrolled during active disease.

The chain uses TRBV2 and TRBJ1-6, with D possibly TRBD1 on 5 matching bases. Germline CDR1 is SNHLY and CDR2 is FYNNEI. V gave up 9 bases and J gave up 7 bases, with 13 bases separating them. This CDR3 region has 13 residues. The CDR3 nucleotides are TGTGCCAGTCGGCAGGGTTGGAATTCACCCCTCCACTTT. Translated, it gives CASRQGWNSPLHF.

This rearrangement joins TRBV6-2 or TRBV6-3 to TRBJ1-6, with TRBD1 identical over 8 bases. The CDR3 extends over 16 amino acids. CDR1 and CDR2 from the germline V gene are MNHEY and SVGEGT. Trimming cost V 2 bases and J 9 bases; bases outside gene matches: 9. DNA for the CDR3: TGTGCCAGCAGTTACGGCCCGGACAGGGTCACTTCACCCCTCCACTTT. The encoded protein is CASSYGPDRVTSPLHF.

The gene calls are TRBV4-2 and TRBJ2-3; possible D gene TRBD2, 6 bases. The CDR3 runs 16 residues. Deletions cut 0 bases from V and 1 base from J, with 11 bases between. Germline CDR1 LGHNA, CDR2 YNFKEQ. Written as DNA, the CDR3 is TGTGCCAGCAGCCAAGAGGTCGGAGGGGGCACAGATACGCAGTATTTT. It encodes CASSQEVGGGTDTQYF.

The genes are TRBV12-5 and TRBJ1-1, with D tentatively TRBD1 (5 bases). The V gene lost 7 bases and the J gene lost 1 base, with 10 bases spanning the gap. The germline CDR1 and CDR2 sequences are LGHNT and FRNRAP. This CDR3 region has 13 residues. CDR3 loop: CASAFQGNTEAFF. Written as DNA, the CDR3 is TGTGCTAGTGCCTTCCAGGGGAACACTGAAGCTTTCTTT.

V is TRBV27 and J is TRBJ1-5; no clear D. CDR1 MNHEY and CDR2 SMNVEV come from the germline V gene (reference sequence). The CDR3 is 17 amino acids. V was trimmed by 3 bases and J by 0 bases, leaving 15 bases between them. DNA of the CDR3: TGTGCCAGCAGTTTGTTTTCGGGAGGAGATAGCAATCAGCCCCAGCATTTT. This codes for CASSLFSGGDSNQPQHF.

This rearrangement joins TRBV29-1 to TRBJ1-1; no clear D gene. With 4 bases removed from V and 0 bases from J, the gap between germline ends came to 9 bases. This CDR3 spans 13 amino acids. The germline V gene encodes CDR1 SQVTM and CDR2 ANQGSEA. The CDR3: CSVGEIMNTEAFF. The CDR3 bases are TGCAGCGTTGGGGAGATCATGAACACTGAAGCTTTCTTT.

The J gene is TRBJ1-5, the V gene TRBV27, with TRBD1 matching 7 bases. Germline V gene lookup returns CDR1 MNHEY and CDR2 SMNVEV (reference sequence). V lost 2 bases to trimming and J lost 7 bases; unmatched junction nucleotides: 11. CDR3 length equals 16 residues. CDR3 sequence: CASSLEAAGGLQPQHF. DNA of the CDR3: TGTGCCAGCAGTTTAGAGGCGGCAGGGGGTTTACAGCCCCAGCATTTT.

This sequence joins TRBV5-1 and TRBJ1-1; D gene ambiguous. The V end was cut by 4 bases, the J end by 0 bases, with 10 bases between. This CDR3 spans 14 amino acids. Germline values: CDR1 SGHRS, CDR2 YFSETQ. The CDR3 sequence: CASSNSPMNTEAFF. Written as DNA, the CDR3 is TGCGCCAGCAGCAACAGTCCCATGAACACTGAAGCTTTCTTT.

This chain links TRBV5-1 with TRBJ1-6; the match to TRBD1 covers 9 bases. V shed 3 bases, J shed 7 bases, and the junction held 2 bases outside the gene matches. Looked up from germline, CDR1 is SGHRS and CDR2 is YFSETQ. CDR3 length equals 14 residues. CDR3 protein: CASSSGTGNSPLHF. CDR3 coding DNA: TGCGCCAGCAGCTCCGGGACAGGGAATTCACCCCTCCACTTT.

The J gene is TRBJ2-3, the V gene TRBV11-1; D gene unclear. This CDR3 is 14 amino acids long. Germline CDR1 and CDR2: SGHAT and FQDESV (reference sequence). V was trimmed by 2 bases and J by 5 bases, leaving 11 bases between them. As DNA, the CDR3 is TGTGCCAGCAGCTTACAATGGCGCGGAGATACGCAGTATTTT. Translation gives CASSLQWRGDTQYF.

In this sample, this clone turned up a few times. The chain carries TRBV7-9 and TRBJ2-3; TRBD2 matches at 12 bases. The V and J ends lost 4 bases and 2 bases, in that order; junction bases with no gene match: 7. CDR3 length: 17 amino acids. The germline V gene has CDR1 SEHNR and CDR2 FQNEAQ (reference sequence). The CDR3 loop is CASSSMTSGGPTDTQYF. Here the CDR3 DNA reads TGTGCCAGCAGCTCCATGACTAGCGGGGGACCCACAGATACGCAGTATTTT.

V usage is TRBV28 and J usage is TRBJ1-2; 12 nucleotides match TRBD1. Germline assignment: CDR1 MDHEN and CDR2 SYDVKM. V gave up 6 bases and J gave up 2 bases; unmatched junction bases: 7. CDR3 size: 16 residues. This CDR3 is CASRSGTGGGNYGYTF. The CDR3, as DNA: TGTGCCAGCAGGTCCGGGACAGGGGGCGGCAACTATGGCTACACCTTC.

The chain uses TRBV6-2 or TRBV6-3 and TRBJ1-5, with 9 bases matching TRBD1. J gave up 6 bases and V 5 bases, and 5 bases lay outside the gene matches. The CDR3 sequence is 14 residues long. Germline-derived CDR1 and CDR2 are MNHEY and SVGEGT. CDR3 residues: CASSGQGTTQPQHF. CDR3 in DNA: TGTGCCAGCAGTGGACAGGGGACAACTCAGCCCCAGCATTTT.

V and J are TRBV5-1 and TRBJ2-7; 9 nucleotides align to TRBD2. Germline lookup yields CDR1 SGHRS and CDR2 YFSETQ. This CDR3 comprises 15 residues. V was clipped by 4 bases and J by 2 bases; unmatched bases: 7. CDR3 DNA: TGCGCCAGCAGCATAAGCGGGGGGTCCACCTACGAGCAGTACTTC. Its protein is CASSISGGSTYEQYF.

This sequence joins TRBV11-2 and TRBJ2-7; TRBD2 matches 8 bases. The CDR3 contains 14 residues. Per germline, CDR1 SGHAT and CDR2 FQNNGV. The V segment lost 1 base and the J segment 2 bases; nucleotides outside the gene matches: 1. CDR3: CASSLGLAPYEQYF. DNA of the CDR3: TGTGCCAGCAGCTTAGGACTAGCGCCCTACGAGCAGTACTTC.

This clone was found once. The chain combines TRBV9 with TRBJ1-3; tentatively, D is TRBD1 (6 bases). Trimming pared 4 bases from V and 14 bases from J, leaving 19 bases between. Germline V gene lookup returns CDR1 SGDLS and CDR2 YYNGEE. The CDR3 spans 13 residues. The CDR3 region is CASSTQDSLRVYF. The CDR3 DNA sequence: TGTGCCAGCAGCACCCAGGACAGCCTCAGGGTATATTTT.

CDR3 sequence reads: CASSYLTGALKYGYTF. CDR3 coding DNA: TGTGCCAGCAGTTACCTTACAGGGGCCCTCAAGTATGGCTACACCTTC. The chain combines TRBV6-5 with TRBJ1-2, with 7 bases lining up with TRBD1. V shed 2 bases, J shed 5 bases, and the junction held 11 bases outside the gene matches. The V gene's germline CDR1 is MNHEY and CDR2 SVGAGI. This CDR3 comprises 16 residues.

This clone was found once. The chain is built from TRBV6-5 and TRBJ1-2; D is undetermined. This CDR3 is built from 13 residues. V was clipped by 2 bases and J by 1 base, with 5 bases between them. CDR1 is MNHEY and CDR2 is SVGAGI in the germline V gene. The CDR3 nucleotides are TGTGCCAGCAGTTACGCGGATAACTATGGCTACACCTTC. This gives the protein CASSYADNYGYTF.

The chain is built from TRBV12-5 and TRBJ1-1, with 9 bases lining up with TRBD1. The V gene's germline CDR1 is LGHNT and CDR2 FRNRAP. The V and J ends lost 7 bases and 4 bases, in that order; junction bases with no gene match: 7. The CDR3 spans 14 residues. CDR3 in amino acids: CASVLQGAGTEAFF. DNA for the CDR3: TGTGCTAGTGTCTTACAGGGGGCGGGCACTGAAGCTTTCTTT.

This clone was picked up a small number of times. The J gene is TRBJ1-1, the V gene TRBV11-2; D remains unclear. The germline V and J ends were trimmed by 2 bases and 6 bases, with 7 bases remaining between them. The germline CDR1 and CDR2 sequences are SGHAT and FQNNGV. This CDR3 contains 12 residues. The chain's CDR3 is CASSLNTAEAFF. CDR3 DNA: TGTGCCAGCAGCTTAAACACAGCTGAAGCTTTCTTT.

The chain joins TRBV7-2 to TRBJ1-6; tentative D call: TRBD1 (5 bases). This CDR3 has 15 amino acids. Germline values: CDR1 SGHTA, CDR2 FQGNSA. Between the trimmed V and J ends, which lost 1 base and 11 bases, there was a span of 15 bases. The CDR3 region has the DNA TGTGCCAGCAGCTTAGTCTTGACTCCCAGGGCACCCCTCCACTTT. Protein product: CASSLVLTPRAPLHF.

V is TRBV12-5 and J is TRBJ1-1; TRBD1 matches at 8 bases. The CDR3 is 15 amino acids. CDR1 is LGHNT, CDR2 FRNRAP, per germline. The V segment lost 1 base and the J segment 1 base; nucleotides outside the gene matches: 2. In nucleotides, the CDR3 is TGTGCTAGTGGTTTGGGGGACAGGTCGAACACTGAAGCTTTCTTT. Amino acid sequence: CASGLGDRSNTEAFF.

As DNA, the CDR3 is TGTGCCATCAGCCCCCAGGGTTTCAGCGGAAACACCATATATTTT. Translating gives CAISPQGFSGNTIYF. The V call is TRBV10-3, the J call TRBJ1-3; TRBD1 is a possible D gene (5 bases). Between the trimmed V and J ends, which lost 6 bases and 4 bases, there was a span of 16 bases. Germline CDR1 reads ENHRY; CDR2 reads SYGVKD. CDR3 size: 15 residues.

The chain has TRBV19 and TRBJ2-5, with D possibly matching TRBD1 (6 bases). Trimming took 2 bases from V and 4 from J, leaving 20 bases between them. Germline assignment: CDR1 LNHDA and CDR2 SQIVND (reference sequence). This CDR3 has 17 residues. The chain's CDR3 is CASSIRFRQGQGETQYF. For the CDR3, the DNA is TGTGCCAGTAGTATAAGGTTTCGGCAGGGGCAAGGAGAGACCCAGTACTTC.

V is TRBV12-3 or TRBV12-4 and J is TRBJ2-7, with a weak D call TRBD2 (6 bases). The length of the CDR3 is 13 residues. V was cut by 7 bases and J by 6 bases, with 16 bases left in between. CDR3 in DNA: TGTGCCAGCACCCCGGAGATCGGGGGCGAGCAGTACTTC. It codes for CASTPEIGGEQYF.

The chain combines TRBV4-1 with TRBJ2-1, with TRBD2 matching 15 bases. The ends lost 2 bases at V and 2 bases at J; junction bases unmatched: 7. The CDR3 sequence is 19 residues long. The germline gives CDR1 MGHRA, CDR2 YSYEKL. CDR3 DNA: TGCGCCAGCAGCCAACGAACCGGGACTAGCGGGGGGACCTACAATGAGCAGTTCTTC. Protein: CASSQRTGTSGGTYNEQFF.

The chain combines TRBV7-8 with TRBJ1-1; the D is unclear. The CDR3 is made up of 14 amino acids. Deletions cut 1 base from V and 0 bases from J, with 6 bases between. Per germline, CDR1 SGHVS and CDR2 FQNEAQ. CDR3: CASSLGQMNTEAFF. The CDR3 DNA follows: TGTGCCAGCAGCTTAGGGCAGATGAACACTGAAGCTTTCTTT.

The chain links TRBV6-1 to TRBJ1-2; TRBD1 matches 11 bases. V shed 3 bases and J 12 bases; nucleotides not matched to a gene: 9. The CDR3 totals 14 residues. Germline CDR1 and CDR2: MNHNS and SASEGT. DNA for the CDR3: TGTGCCAGCAGTGAGCCGGACAGGGGGCGTCCAGACACCTTC. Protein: CASSEPDRGRPDTF.

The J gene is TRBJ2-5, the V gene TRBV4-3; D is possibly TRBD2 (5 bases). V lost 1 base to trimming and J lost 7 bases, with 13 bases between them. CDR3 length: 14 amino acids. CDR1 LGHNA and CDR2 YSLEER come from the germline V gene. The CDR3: CASSQGTGDGTQYF. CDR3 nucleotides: TGCGCCAGCAGCCAAGGGACCGGGGATGGGACCCAGTACTTC.

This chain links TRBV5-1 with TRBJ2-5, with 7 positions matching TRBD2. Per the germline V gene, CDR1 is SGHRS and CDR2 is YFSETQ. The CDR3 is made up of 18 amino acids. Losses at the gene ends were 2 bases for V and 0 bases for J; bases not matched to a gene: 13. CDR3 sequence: CASSFGGERGAYQETQYF. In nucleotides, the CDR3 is TGCGCCAGCAGCTTTGGTGGGGAGCGGGGAGCGTACCAAGAGACCCAGTACTTC.